This T cell receptor beta chain was captured in a study of a mutant IDH1 vaccine in newly diagnosed glioma. At the level of the study: All eight of the vaccinations patients received fell in weeks 1, 3, 5, 7, 11, 15, 19 and 23. Mean patient age was around 40 years; approximately 60% were male and roughly 38% female.

Time point of the sample: week 23, last vaccination. Vaccine doses each comprised 300 ug of mutant IDH1 20-mer peptide, with topical imiquimod. Only in-frame clones appear in the TCRdb table, and some are missing; sequencing was by immunoSEQ multiplex PCR. Found here are tens of thousands of clones, around 83% of them singletons; the top ten hold under 4.5%. A remark on this clone: Antigen unknown.

The CDR3 is made up of 14 amino acids. V was trimmed by 4 bases and J by 8 bases, leaving 15 bases between them. Germline lookup yields CDR1 SGHKS and CDR2 YYEKEE (reference sequence). This chain uses TRBV5-5 with TRBJ1-4, with D uncertain. This sequence was found in a man aged 30 to 45 with glioma. The specimen was PBMCs, collected from a glioma patient whose treatment included an IDH1 peptide vaccine. The CDR3 DNA is TGTGCCAGCAGCCGCGGACCCTCGCCCGAAAAACTGTTTTTT. Protein: CASSRGPSPEKLFF. Complete variable domain (other parts from reference TRBV5-5 and TRBJ1-4): DAGVTQSPTHLIKTRGQQVTLRCSPISGHKSVSWYQQVLGQGPQFIFQYYEKEERGRGNFPDRFSARQFPNYSSELNVNALLLGDSALYLCASSRGPSPEKLFFGSGTQLSVL.